Below, 22 T cell receptor beta chains from the same sample are listed, as sequenced in a study of blood T cell repertoires in COVID-19. The table came from immunoSEQ multiplex PCR; TCRdb's copy has only in-frame clones and leaves some out. The sample shows over 10,000 clones, 90% of them seen only once. Sequenced material: peripheral blood. Receptors originate from an older man with active COVID-19.

Turning to this clone: Mismatch with germline at one junction end may stem from a read error. The chain recombines TRBV19 with TRBJ1-5; tentative D call: TRBD1 (5 bases). The CDR3 length is 14 residues. The germline CDR1 and CDR2 sequences are LNHDA and SQIVND (reference sequence). The CDR3 sequence is CACRTPYSNQPQHF. CDR3 sequence (DNA): TGTGCCTGTAGGACACCCTATAGCAATCAGCCCCAGCATTTT. The full variable domain, rest sourced from reference TRBV19 and TRBJ1-5, is DGGITQSPKYLFRKEGQNVTLSCEQNLNHDAMYWYRQDPGQGLRLIYYSQIVNDFQKGDIAEGYSVSREKKESFPLTVTSAQKNPTAFYLCACRTPYSNQPQHFGDGTRLSIL.

The J gene is TRBJ2-2, the V gene TRBV12-3 or TRBV12-4; D gene unclear. The CDR3 length is 13 residues. The V gene lost 9 bases and the J gene lost 1 base, with 9 bases spanning the gap. The CDR3 sequence is CASRRMNTGELFF. The CDR3 DNA reads as TGTGCCAGTCGCAGGATGAACACCGGGGAGCTGTTTTTT.

V and J are TRBV6-5 and TRBJ2-1; 8 bases are shared with TRBD2. The CDR3 extends over 15 amino acids. V dropped 6 bases and J dropped 9; count of bases not matched to a gene: 13. Per the germline V gene, CDR1 is MNHEY and CDR2 is SVGAGI. CDR3 DNA sequence: TGTGCCAGCAGCCCCCCGGGACTAGGATCTGCTGAGCAGTTCTTC. It specifies CASSPPGLGSAEQFF.

This clone was found a few times. The chain uses TRBV2 and TRBJ1-4; no firm D call. The CDR3 is 12 residues long. Germline-derived CDR1 and CDR2 are SNHLY and FYNNEI. The V and J ends lost 7 bases and 7 bases respectively, with 10 bases between them. Here the CDR3 DNA reads TGTGCCAGCACTGGAACGGGTGAAAAACTGTTTTTT. The encoded protein is CASTGTGEKLFF. Full variable domain (outside the CDR3, taken from reference TRBV2 and TRBJ1-4): EPEVTQTPSHQVTQMGQEVILRCVPISNHLYFYWYRQILGQKVEFLVSFYNNEISEKSEIFDDQFSVERPDGSNFTLKIRSTKLEDSAMYFCASTGTGEKLFFGSGTQLSVL.

The genes are TRBV6-5 and TRBJ1-1; D possibly corresponds to TRBD1 (5 bases). Deletions cut 2 bases from V and 1 base from J, with 8 bases between. Germline V gene data show CDR1 as MNHEY and CDR2 as SVGAGI. The CDR3 covers 14 residues. CDR3: CASSYGQGNTEAFF. Written as DNA, the CDR3 is TGTGCCAGCAGTTACGGGCAGGGGAACACTGAAGCTTTCTTT.

This chain links TRBV12-5 with TRBJ2-2, with unresolved D. V shed 1 base and J shed 0 bases, with 6 bases lying between them. The CDR3 totals 15 residues. Germline V gene sequence: CDR1 LGHNT, CDR2 FRNRAP. The CDR3 DNA reads as TGTGCTAGTGGTTTGGGCAGCGCGAACACCGGGGAGCTGTTTTTT. It yields the protein CASGLGSANTGELFF.

The chain combines TRBV5-7 with TRBJ1-5; 10 nucleotides align to TRBD1. TRBV5-7 is an ORF, and what it does is uncertain. V was pared by 4 bases and J by 3 bases, with 13 bases of the junction left unmatched. CDR3 length equals 18 residues. The CDR3 DNA reads TGTGCCAGCAGCGGCCAGGACAGGGGGAGAAAGGCCAATCAGCCCCAGCATTTT. Its protein product is CASSGQDRGRKANQPQHF.

The J gene is TRBJ1-1, the V gene TRBV10-3; a possible D gene is TRBD1 (6 bases). Trimming took 5 bases from V and 2 from J, leaving 15 bases between them. CDR1 and CDR2 (germline): ENHRY, SYGVKD. CDR3 length: 15 amino acids. The CDR3 DNA follows: TGTGCCATCAGTTTTCAAGGGGGGGGAAACACTGAAGCTTTCTTT. Its protein is CAISFQGGGNTEAFF.

V is TRBV11-2 and J is TRBJ1-4; 8 nucleotides match TRBD1. V was clipped by 5 bases and J by 10 bases; unmatched bases: 9. The CDR3 consists of 14 residues. From germline, CDR1 is SGHAT and CDR2 FQNNGV. CDR3: CASSPEVGTGKLFF. The DNA of the CDR3 is TGTGCCAGCAGCCCAGAGGTCGGGACAGGAAAACTGTTTTTT. Drawing the rest from reference TRBV11-2 and TRBJ1-4, the complete variable domain is EAGVAQSPRYKIIEKRQSVAFWCNPISGHATLYWYQQILGQGPKLLIQFQNNGVVDDSQLPKDRFSAERLKGVDSTLKIQPAKLEDSAVYLCASSPEVGTGKLFFGSGTQLSVL.

The V and J genes are TRBV27 and TRBJ1-4; the match to TRBD1 covers 8 bases. This CDR3 spans 13 amino acids. Losses at the gene ends were 3 bases for V and 14 bases for J; bases not matched to a gene: 8. Germline assignment: CDR1 MNHEY and CDR2 SMNVEV (reference sequence). The CDR3 region is CASSFHDRGALFF. CDR3 DNA: TGTGCCAGCAGTTTCCACGACAGGGGCGCTCTGTTTTTT.

The CDR3 loop is CASSPGPDRPQGYGYTF. The CDR3 DNA sequence: TGTGCCAGCAGCCCCGGCCCCGACAGACCGCAGGGCTATGGCTACACCTTC. The rearrangement uses TRBV7-6 and TRBJ1-2, with D tentatively TRBD1 (5 bases). This CDR3 region has 17 residues. V was pared by 5 bases and J by 4 bases, with 23 bases between. Per germline, CDR1 SGHVS and CDR2 FNYEAQ.

V usage is TRBV3-1 (or the pseudogene TRBV3-2) and J usage is TRBJ1-1, with 9 bases lining up with TRBD1. The CDR3 contains 14 residues. Germline assignment: CDR1 LGHDT and CDR2 YNNKEL (reference sequence). The V segment lost 6 bases and the J segment 6 bases; nucleotides outside the gene matches: 8. The CDR3 bases are TGTGCCAGCAGGTTTGAACAGGGGGCTGCTGAAGCTTTCTTT. Amino acids: CASRFEQGAAEAFF.

This chain uses TRBV4-3 with TRBJ2-5; D is undetermined. V was cut by 0 bases and J by 7 bases, with 6 bases left in between. The CDR3 contains 12 residues. CDR1 is LGHNA and CDR2 is YSLEER in the germline V gene. The DNA for the CDR3 is TGCGCCAGCAGCCAAGATCGCGGGACCCAGTACTTC. As protein: CASSQDRGTQYF.

The chain recombines TRBV2 with TRBJ2-1, with 8 bases fitting TRBD1. Per the germline V gene, CDR1 is SNHLY and CDR2 is FYNNEI. The CDR3 is 15 residues long. Trimming at V came to 6 bases and at J to 2 bases, leaving 6 bases not matched to a gene. DNA of the CDR3: TGTGCCAGCAGCCGCGACAGGGGCCCCTACAATGAGCAGTTCTTC. This gives the protein CASSRDRGPYNEQFF.

The chain recombines TRBV5-5 with TRBJ1-2; no clear D. This CDR3 has 17 amino acids. The V gene's germline CDR1 is SGHKS and CDR2 YYEKEE (reference sequence). V was trimmed by 0 bases and J by 0 bases, leaving 15 bases between them. CDR3 loop: CASSLGYGDISNYGYTF. DNA of the CDR3: TGTGCCAGCAGCTTGGGATATGGTGACATTTCTAACTATGGCTACACCTTC. Complete variable domain (other parts from reference TRBV5-5 and TRBJ1-2): DAGVTQSPTHLIKTRGQQVTLRCSPISGHKSVSWYQQVLGQGPQFIFQYYEKEERGRGNFPDRFSARQFPNYSSELNVNALLLGDSALYLCASSLGYGDISNYGYTFGSGTRLTVV.

V and J are TRBV5-1 and TRBJ2-5, with D tentatively TRBD2 (6 bases). V shed 4 bases and J shed 7 bases, with 20 bases lying between them. The CDR3 has 15 amino acids. Germline values: CDR1 SGHRS, CDR2 YFSETQ. The CDR3 nucleotides are TGCGCCAGCAGCCAAACGACTTCCTCCGGGGGGACCCAGTACTTC. This gives the protein CASSQTTSSGGTQYF.

This chain uses TRBV7-3 with TRBJ1-2; D gene unclear. The germline V gene has CDR1 SGHTA and CDR2 FQGTGA. This CDR3 region has 13 residues. Trimming stripped 3 bases from V and 3 bases from J, with 8 bases between. CDR3 in amino acids: CASSFDNYYGYTF. As DNA, the CDR3 is TGTGCCAGCAGCTTCGATAACTACTATGGCTACACCTTC.

This chain uses TRBV5-6 with TRBJ1-2; 8 bases are a match to TRBD1. J was trimmed by 2 bases and V by 5 bases; bases with no gene match: 8. CDR3 length: 15 residues. Germline values: CDR1 SGHDT, CDR2 YYEEEE. The CDR3 loop reads CASSPRTGRNYGYTF. For the CDR3, the DNA is TGTGCCAGCAGTCCGAGGACAGGGCGGAACTATGGCTACACCTTC.

The rearrangement uses TRBV5-1 and TRBJ1-6; TRBD1 matches 8 bases. The ends lost 0 bases at V and 6 bases at J; junction bases unmatched: 5. This CDR3 is 16 amino acids long. Germline V gives CDR1 SGHRS, CDR2 YFSETQ. Here the CDR3 reads CASSLGVQGANSPLHF. DNA of the CDR3: TGCGCCAGCAGCTTGGGAGTCCAGGGGGCTAATTCACCCCTCCACTTT.

This rearrangement joins TRBV5-1 to TRBJ1-3; 8 nucleotides match TRBD1. The trim removed 7 bases at V and 4 bases at J, leaving 7 bases unmatched. The CDR3 totals 14 residues. Per germline, CDR1 SGHRS and CDR2 YFSETQ. In nucleotides, the CDR3 is TGCGCCAGCGGGCAGGGGGCAGAAGGAAACACCATATATTTT. This encodes CASGQGAEGNTIYF.

The table lists this clone with a count of one. The CDR3 DNA reads TGTGCCAGCAGCCTGGACAGGGGGCAGCCCCAGCATTTT. This gives the protein CASSLDRGQPQHF. The rearrangement joins TRBV7-8 to TRBJ1-5; 10 bases are shared with TRBD1. The CDR3 totals 13 residues. After removal of 5 bases from V and 7 bases from J, the junction contained 2 bases not matched to a gene. Germline lookup yields CDR1 SGHVS and CDR2 FQNEAQ.

The gene calls are TRBV7-8 and TRBJ2-5, with TRBD2 matching over 11 bases. The V gene end was trimmed by 1 base and the J gene end by 4 bases; junction bases not matched to a gene: 8. CDR1 is SGHVS and CDR2 is FQNEAQ in the germline V gene. CDR3 length equals 17 residues. The CDR3 DNA is TGTGCCAGCAGCTTAGGGGGACTAGCGGCGGTGAGAGAGACCCAGTACTTC. Amino acid sequence: CASSLGGLAAVRETQYF.